This T cell receptor (beta chain) is drawn from a study of brain T cells in children with intractable seizures. Indicated time point: blood from clinic visit 5 months post-surgery; TSC patient then seizure free. Profiling relied on immunoSEQ multiplex PCR, and the TCRdb table lists in-frame clones only, not all of them. The sample lists about 320,000 clones, roughly 93% occurring once. The V end was cut by 4 bases, the J end by 5 bases, with 14 bases between. The length of the CDR3 is 14 residues. Germline CDR1 is PRHDT and CDR2 is FYEKMQ (reference sequence). This TCR came from a boy less than two years old with tuberous sclerosis and intractable seizures. Sample: peripheral blood, taken roughly 5 months after surgery. The gene calls are TRBV13 and TRBJ2-5; D might be TRBD1 (5 bases). Written as DNA, the CDR3 is TGTGCCAGCAGCTCAGGGCCAATCAGGGAGACCCAGTACTTC. Amino acid sequence: CASSSGPIRETQYF.